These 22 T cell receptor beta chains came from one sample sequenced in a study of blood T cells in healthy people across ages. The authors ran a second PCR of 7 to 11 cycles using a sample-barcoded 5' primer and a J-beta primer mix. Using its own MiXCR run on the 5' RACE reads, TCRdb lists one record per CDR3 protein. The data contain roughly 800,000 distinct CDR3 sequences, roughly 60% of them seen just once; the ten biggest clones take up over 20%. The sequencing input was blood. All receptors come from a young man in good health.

For the CDR3, the DNA is TGTGCCAGCAGCAGTTCAGACAGGGGGATCTACGAGCAGTACTTC. This gives the protein CASSSSDRGIYEQYF. This rearrangement joins TRBV28 to TRBJ2-7; 9 bases match TRBD1. Germline trimming cut 6 bases from V and 3 bases from J; bases unmatched to any gene: 9. The length of the CDR3 is 15 residues. Germline CDR1 MDHEN, CDR2 SYDVKM.

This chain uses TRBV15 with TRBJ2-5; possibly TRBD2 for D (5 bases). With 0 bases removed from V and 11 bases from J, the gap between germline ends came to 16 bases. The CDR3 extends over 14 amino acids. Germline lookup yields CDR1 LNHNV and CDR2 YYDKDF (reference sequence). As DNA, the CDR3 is TGTGCCACCAGCAGAGAGGGTGTAGTGGGAGAGCAGTACTTC. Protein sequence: CATSREGVVGEQYF.

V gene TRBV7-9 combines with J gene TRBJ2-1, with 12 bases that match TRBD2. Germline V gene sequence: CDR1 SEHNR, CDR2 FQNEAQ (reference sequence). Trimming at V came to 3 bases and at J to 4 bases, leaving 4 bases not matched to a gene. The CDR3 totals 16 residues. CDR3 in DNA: TGTGCCAGCAGCTTCGCCGGGACTAGCGGGTACAATGAGCAGTTCTTC. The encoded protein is CASSFAGTSGYNEQFF. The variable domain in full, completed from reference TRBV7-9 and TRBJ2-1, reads DTGVSQNPRHKITKRGQNVTFRCDPISEHNRLYWYRQTLGQGPEFLTYFQNEAQLEKSRLLSDRFSAERPKGSFSTLEIQRTEQGDSAMYLCASSFAGTSGYNEQFFGPGTRLTVL.

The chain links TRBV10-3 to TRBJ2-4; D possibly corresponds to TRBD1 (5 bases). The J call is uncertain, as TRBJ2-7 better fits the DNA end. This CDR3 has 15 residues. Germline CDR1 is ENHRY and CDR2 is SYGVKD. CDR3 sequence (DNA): TGTGCCATTGTGACAGACCCCACTCTACCCTACGAGCAGTACTTC. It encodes CAIVTDPTLPYEQYF.

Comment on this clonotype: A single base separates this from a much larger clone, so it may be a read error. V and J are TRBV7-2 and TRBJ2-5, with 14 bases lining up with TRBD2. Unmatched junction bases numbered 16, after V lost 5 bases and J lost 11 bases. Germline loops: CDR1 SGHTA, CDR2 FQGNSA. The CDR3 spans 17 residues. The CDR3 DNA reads TGTGCCAGCAGCATAACTCCCGGGACTAGCGGGAGAGATGAGCAGTACTTC. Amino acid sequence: CASSITPGTSGRDEQYF.

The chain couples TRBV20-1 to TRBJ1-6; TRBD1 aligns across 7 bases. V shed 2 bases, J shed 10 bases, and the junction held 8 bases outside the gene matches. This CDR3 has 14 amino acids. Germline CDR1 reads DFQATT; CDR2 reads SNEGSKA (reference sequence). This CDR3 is CSARMGQNTSPLHF. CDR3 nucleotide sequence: TGCAGTGCTAGAATGGGACAGAATACCTCACCCCTCCACTTT.

The CDR3 is CSVAGVLGTDTQYF. As DNA, the CDR3 is TGCAGCGTTGCCGGTGTATTGGGGACAGATACGCAGTATTTT. The chain recombines TRBV29-1 with TRBJ2-3; no definite D call. V lost 4 bases to trimming and J lost 3 bases, with 14 bases between them. The germline V gene encodes CDR1 SQVTM and CDR2 ANQGSEA. The CDR3 runs 14 residues.

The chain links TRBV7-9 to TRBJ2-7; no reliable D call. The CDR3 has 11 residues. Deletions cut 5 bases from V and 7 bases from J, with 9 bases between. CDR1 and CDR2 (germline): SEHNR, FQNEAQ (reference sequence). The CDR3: CASSPLKEQYF. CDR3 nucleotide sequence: TGTGCCAGCAGCCCTTTGAAGGAGCAGTACTTC.

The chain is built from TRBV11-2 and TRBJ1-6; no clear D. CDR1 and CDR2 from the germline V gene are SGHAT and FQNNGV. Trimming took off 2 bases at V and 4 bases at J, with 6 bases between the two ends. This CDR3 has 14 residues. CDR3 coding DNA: TGTGCCAGCAGCTTAAATGTTTATAATTCACCCCTCCACTTT. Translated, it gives CASSLNVYNSPLHF.

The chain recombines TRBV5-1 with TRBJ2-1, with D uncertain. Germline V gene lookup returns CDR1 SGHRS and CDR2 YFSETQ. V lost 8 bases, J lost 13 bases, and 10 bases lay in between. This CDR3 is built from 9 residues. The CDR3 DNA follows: TGCGCCAGTAAAGAGACCCAGTTCTTC. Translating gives CASKETQFF.

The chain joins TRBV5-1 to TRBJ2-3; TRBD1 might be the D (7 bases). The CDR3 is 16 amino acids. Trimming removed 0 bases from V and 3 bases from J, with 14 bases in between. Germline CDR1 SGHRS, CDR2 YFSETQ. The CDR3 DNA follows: TGCGCCAGCAGCTTGGCGCAGGGGGGTCGGACAGATACGCAGTATTTT. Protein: CASSLAQGGRTDTQYF.

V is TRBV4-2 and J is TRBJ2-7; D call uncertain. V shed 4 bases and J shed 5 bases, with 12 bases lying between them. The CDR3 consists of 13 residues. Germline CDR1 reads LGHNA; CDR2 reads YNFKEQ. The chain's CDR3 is CASSPIPQDEQYF. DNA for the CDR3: TGTGCCAGCAGCCCTATCCCGCAGGACGAGCAGTACTTC.

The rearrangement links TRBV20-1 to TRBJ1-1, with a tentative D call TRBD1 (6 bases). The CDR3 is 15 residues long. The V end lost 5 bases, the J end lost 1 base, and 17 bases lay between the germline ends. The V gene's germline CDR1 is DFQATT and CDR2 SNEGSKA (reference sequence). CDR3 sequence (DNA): TGCAGTGCTCCGCCAAAGGCAGGGGAGAACACTGAAGCTTTCTTT. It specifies CSAPPKAGENTEAFF.

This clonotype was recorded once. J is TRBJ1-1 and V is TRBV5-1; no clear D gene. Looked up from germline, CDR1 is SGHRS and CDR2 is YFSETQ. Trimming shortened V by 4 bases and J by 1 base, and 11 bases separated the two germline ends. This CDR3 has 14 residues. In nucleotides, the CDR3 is TGCGCCAGCAGCACGGACTTTTGGAACACTGAAGCTTTCTTT. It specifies CASSTDFWNTEAFF.

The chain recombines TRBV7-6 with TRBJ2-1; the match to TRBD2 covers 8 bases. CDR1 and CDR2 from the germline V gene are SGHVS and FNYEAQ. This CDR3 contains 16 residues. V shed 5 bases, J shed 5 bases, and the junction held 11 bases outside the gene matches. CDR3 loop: CASSKSTSGPHNEQFF. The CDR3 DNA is TGTGCCAGCAGCAAGAGTACTAGCGGTCCCCACAATGAGCAGTTCTTC.

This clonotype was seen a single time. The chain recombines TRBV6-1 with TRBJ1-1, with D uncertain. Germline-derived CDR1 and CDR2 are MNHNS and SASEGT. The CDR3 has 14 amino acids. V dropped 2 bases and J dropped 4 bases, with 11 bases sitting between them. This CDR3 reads CASSERAASTEAFF. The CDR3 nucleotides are TGTGCCAGCAGTGAAAGGGCAGCGAGCACTGAAGCTTTCTTT.

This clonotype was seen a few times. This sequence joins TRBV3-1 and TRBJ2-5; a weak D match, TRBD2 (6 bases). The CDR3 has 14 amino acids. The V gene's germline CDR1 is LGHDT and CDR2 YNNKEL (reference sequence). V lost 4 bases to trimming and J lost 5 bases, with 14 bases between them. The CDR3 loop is CASSPGVAVETQYF. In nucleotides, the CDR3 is TGTGCCAGCAGCCCGGGGGTAGCAGTGGAGACCCAGTACTTC.

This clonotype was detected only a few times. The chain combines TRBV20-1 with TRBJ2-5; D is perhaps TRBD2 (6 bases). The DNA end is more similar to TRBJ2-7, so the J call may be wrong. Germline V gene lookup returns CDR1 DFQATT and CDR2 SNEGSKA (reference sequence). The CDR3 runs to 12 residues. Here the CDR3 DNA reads TGCAGTGTCGCCCGGGGGATCTCCGAGCAGTACTTC. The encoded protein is CSVARGISEQYF.

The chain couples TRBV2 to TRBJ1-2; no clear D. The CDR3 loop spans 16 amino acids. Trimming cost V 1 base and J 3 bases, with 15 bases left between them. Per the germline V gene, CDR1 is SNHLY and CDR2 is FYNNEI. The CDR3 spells CASSEVGRNSDYGYTF. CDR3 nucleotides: TGTGCCAGCAGTGAAGTCGGCCGTAACTCGGACTATGGCTACACCTTC.

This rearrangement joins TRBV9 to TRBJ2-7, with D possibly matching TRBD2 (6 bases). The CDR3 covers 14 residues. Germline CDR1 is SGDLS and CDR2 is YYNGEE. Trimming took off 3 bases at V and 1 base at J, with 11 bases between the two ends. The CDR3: CASSEEGTSYEQYF. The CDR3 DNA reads TGTGCCAGCAGCGAGGAGGGAACTTCCTACGAGCAGTACTTC.

CDR3 protein: CASSSGGGTRRAGYTF. As DNA, the CDR3 is TGTGCCAGCAGCTCTGGAGGGGGAACCCGGAGGGCGGGCTACACCTTC. J is TRBJ1-2 and V is TRBV7-2; possible D gene TRBD1, 6 bases. Per germline, CDR1 SGHTA and CDR2 FQGNSA. This CDR3 is built from 16 residues. The ends were cut back, 4 bases at V and 8 bases at J, with 23 bases in the middle.

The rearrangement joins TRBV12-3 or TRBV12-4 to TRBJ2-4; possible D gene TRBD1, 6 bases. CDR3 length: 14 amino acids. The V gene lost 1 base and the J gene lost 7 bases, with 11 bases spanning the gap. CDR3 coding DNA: TGTGCCAGCAGTTTAGGGCAGGGGACCAACATTCAGTACTTC. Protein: CASSLGQGTNIQYF.